This T cell receptor beta chain appears in the sequencing data of a study of breast tumors, draining lymph nodes, adjacent tissues. Study-level results: Tumor T cell lymph node origin was a supported hypothesis, not proven. Tumor and nontumor repertoires were significantly more similar in luminal-like than in basal-like breast cancer. Tumors had less TCR diversity than lymph nodes, more than nontumor tissue. The data were judged consistent with most tumor T cells coming from lymph node and expanding in tumor.

Germline V gene lookup returns CDR1 KGHDR and CDR2 SFDVKD. This CDR3 spans 15 amino acids. The J segment lost 3 bases and the V segment lost 0 bases, leaving 3 bases of the junction unmatched. TCRdb independently ran MiXCR on the multiplex PCR reads; one entry per CDR3 protein. Counted here are 200,000 or so distinct CDR3 sequences, roughly 31% occurring once; the ten biggest clones make up 4.3%. Axillary draining lymph nodes of breast cancer patients supplied the node samples. This clonotype was recorded many times. Its antigen is unidentified. V usage is TRBV24-1 and J usage is TRBJ2-5; 7 bases agree with TRBD2. The specimen was axillary lymph node tissue. The TCR originated in a female donor with breast cancer. Some clones in this sample may be carry-over from other donors' samples. The CDR3 protein is CATSDLSGGKETQYF. The CDR3, as DNA: TGTGCCACCAGTGATTTGTCGGGGGGTAAAGAGACCCAGTACTTC.